This TCR beta chain was recovered during a study of blood T cell repertoires in COVID-19. Study context: Specimens from acute and convalescent COVID-19 originated in the United States, Italy and Spain. PBMCs, B-cell-depleted T cells, or T cells provided the cDNA or gDNA that made up the material.

Here immunoSEQ multiplex PCR was the method, and the copy in TCRdb shows in-frame clones only, minus some. Among tens of thousands of clones, over 75% were seen once, and the ten largest hold 0.65% to 0.95%. Trimming removed 6 bases at V and 2 bases at J, with 5 bases between. The CDR3 length is 12 residues. The germline V gene has CDR1 MNHEY and CDR2 SMNVEV (reference sequence). Sequencing was performed on peripheral blood. The receptor's source is a woman aged 80 or over with acute or convalescent COVID-19. V and J are TRBV27 and TRBJ1-3; D unresolved. The CDR3 is CASRSPGNTIYF. The CDR3 DNA reads TGTGCCAGCAGGAGTCCTGGAAACACCATATATTTT.